Listed here is a single T cell receptor beta chain. Its recognized antigen is unknown. The input lacks base qualities; no much larger clone sits a single base away. These data are taken from a study of CD8 T cells in ankylosing spondylitis (dated by TCRdb to 2016 to 2017). As for the study more broadly: T cell receptor beta repertoires were profiled in healthy donors and ankylosing spondylitis patients so that disease-linked TCR variants could be found. The full study cohort comprised roughly 24 ankylosing spondylitis patients and about 110 healthy donors. Peripheral blood samples were taken, and synovial fluid was additionally collected from ankylosing spondylitis patients. The full study reports these points: A CD8+ phenotype was shown by the disease-linked clones, which were found at relatively low frequencies in peripheral blood. Some TCR beta motif variants had previously been reported in synovial fluid and blood of reactive arthritis patients, which suggested common disease-initiation mechanisms. The disease-linked clones were reported as significantly enriched in matched synovial fluid samples from ankylosing spondylitis patients. Blood from ankylosing spondylitis patients appeared to be characterized by a TCR beta motif made up of several highly homologous amino acid variants.

CDR1 and CDR2 were assigned from the germline V gene (reference sequence) as MNHEY and SMNVEV. Measured from the cysteine to the phenylalanine, the CDR3 is 15 residues long. Here the CDR3 DNA is all that survives: 45 bases in frame from base 1. V is cut back by 8 bases and J by 2 bases, with 5 bases in the junction unmatched. Sequencer: Illumina HiSeq 2500. Quantitative 5'-RACE with molecular barcodes was used to prepare TCR beta libraries. Per the original workflow: A new computational method based on a probabilistic model of VDJ rearrangement was used to identify disease-linked TCR variants. TCRdb itself trimmed the public reads at Q25 with fastp, ran MiXCR and retained productive beta chains. One record per CDR3 amino acid sequence lists the most common genes and DNA. The V and J calls and clone size are TCRdb's, not the authors'. Within this sample are about 340,000 distinct CDR3 sequences, with roughly 22% of them counted one time only. The ten largest clones take up roughly 13% of the sample.

Material for sequencing was blood, either unsorted or a sorted T cell fraction (not recorded which). This TCR was recovered from a male donor with ankylosing spondylitis or in good health (not recorded which). The chain employs TRBV27 and TRBJ1-5; the central 11 bases match TRBD1. The DNA sequence reads TGTGCCAGCCACCGGACAGGGGGCCGCAATCAGCCCCAGCATTTT. Translated, this gives CASHRTGGRNQPQHF.